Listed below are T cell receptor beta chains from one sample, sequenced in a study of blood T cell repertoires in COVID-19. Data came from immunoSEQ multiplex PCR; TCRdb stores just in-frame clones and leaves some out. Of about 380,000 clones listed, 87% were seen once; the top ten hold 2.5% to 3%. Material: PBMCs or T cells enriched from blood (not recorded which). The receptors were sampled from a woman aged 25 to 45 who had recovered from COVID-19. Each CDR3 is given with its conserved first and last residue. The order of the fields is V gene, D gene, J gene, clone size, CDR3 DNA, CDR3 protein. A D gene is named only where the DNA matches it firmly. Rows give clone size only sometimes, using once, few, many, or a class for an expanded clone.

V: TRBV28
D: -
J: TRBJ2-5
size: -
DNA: TGTGCCAGCAGCTTCCCGGGACAGAACCCTGGGGGAGGCATCCAAGAGACCCAGTACTTC
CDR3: CASSFPGQNPGGGIQETQYF

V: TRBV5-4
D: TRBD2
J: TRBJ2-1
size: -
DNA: TGTGCCAGCAGTCGTACTAGCGGGAAAGGCGATGAGCAGTTCTTC
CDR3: CASSRTSGKGDEQFF

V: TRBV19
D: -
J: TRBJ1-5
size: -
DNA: TGTGCCAGTAGAGCGGACAGCTTTGAGGTTAATGGCAATCAGCCCCAGCATTTT
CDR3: CASRADSFEVNGNQPQHF

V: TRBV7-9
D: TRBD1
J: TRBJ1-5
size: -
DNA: TGTGCCAGCAGCCGAGGGACAGGGGACAATCAGCCCCAGCATTTT
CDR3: CASSRGTGDNQPQHF

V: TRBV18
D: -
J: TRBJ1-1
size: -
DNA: TGTGCCAGCTCACCAAACATGGAGGACACTGAAGCTTTCTTT
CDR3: CASSPNMEDTEAFF

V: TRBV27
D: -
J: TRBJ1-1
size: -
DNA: TGTGCCAGCAGTACGAGGGACGGGAGGGTCACTGAAGCTTTCTTT
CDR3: CASSTRDGRVTEAFF

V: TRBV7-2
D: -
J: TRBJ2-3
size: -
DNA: TGTGCCAGCAGCTCGACTAGCACAGATACGCAGTATTTT
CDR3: CASSSTSTDTQYF

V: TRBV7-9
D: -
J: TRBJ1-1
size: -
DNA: TGTGCCAGCAGCTTAAACAGGGCAGGTGGGAACACTGAAGCTTTCTTT
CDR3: CASSLNRAGGNTEAFF

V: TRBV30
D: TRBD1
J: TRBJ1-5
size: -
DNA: TGTGCCTGGCCTACCTTACGGACAGGGGATCAGCCCCAGCATTTT
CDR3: CAWPTLRTGDQPQHF

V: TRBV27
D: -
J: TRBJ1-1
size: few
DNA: TGTGCCAGCAGTTCCCAAAGGGACATGTTTGAAGCTTTCTTT
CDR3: CASSSQRDMFEAFF

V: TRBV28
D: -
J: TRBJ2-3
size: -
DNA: TGTGCCAGCAGTTTCTGGGCTTCTAGCACAGATACGCAGTATTTT
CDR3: CASSFWASSTDTQYF

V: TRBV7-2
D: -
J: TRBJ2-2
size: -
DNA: TGTGCCAGCAGCCGGGGGACAGTTGCGAACACCGGGGAGCTGTTTTTT
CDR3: CASSRGTVANTGELFF

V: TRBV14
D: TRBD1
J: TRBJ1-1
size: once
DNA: TGTGCCAGCAGCCAAGAAGGCTGGAGACAGGGGGCATACACTGAAGCTTTCTTT
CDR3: CASSQEGWRQGAYTEAFF

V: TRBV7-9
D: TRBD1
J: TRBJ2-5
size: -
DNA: TGTGCCAGCAGCCCACAAAGGGACAGGGTGGAGACCCAGTACTTC
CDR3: CASSPQRDRVETQYF

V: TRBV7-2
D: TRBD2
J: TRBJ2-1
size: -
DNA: TGTGCCAGCAGCTTAGGTCGGGGTAGCGGGGGGACCAATGAGCAGTTCTTC
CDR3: CASSLGRGSGGTNEQFF

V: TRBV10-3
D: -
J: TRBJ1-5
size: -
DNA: TGTGCCATCAGTGAGGGGGGGAGAAATCAGCCCCAGCATTTT
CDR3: CAISEGGRNQPQHF